This T cell receptor (beta chain) was obtained from a study of blood T cells in healthy people across ages. The CDR3 loop spans 13 amino acids. V was shortened by 3 bases and J by 4 bases, with 8 bases between the two germline ends. The V gene's germline CDR1 is LGHDT and CDR2 YNNKEL (reference sequence). This clonotype appeared a few times. The target antigen is unknown. The use of a sample-barcoded 5' primer and a J-beta primer mix characterized a second PCR of 7 to 11 cycles. Using its own MiXCR run on the 5' RACE reads, TCRdb lists one record per CDR3 protein. The table shows hundreds of thousands of distinct CDR3 sequences, with more than 25% occurring only once. Overall study results and limits: As age increased, TCR beta diversity per million T cells fell in a roughly linear fashion.

The origin of this receptor is a woman of 80 years or more in good health. Input material: blood. V and J are TRBV3-1 and TRBJ2-3; D gene ambiguous. CDR3 protein: CASSHAVSDTQYF. The DNA of the CDR3 is TGTGCCAGCAGCCACGCAGTATCAGATACGCAGTATTTT.